One and the same sample provided the 15 T cell receptor beta chains below, sequenced in a study of blood T cell repertoires in COVID-19. Produced via immunoSEQ multiplex PCR; TCRdb's table is partial and in-frame only. This sample carries approximately 77,000 clones, 70% to 90% of them seen once, and the ten largest clones take over 4%. Material for sequencing was peripheral blood. The receptors shown here come from a man aged 45-65 years with active COVID-19.

This chain links TRBV7-7 with TRBJ2-7; perhaps TRBD1 as D (6 bases). The CDR3 runs to 15 residues. Trimming removed 0 bases from V and 0 bases from J, with 9 bases in between. Germline CDR1 SSHAT, CDR2 FNYEAQ (reference sequence). CDR3 sequence reads: CASSLAQDSSYEQYF. Written as DNA, the CDR3 is TGTGCCAGCAGCTTAGCCCAGGACAGCTCCTACGAGCAGTACTTC.

About this clone: An end of the junction does not agree with germline; a read error may underlie this. This chain connects TRBV2 to TRBJ2-4, with a weak D call TRBD2 (5 bases). Germline loops: CDR1 SNHLY, CDR2 FYNNEI. The CDR3 runs 14 residues. The chain's CDR3 is CASSRSPMRDIQYF. The CDR3 nucleotides read TGCGCCAGCTCCCGATCCCCGATGAGGGACATTCAGTACTTC. The complete variable domain, with remaining parts taken from reference TRBV2 and TRBJ2-4, reads EPEVTQTPSHQVTQMGQEVILRCVPISNHLYFYWYRQILGQKVEFLVSFYNNEISEKSEIFDDQFSVERPDGSNFTLKIRSTKLEDSAMYFCASSRSPMRDIQYFGAGTRLSVL.

The V call is TRBV5-5, the J call TRBJ1-4; 8 nucleotides line up with TRBD1. The CDR3 extends over 15 amino acids. Germline V gene data show CDR1 as SGHKS and CDR2 as YYEKEE (reference sequence). The V segment lost 4 bases and the J segment 1 base; nucleotides outside the gene matches: 3. The CDR3 DNA reads TGTGCCAGCAGCCCCGGGACAGGAACTAATGAAAAACTGTTTTTT. Protein: CASSPGTGTNEKLFF.

The chain uses TRBV13 and TRBJ2-2; 11 bases agree with TRBD2. The CDR3 runs to 17 residues. The ends lost 3 bases at V and 4 bases at J; junction bases unmatched: 7. CDR1 and CDR2 from the germline V gene are PRHDT and FYEKMQ (reference sequence). The CDR3 reads CASSFITGTSGTGELFF. As DNA, the CDR3 is TGTGCCAGCAGCTTTATAACCGGGACTAGCGGCACCGGGGAGCTGTTTTTT.

The chain links TRBV4-1 to TRBJ2-1; 7 positions match TRBD1. This CDR3 comprises 13 residues. Germline CDR1 MGHRA, CDR2 YSYEKL. The V and J ends lost 3 bases and 11 bases, in that order; junction bases with no gene match: 7. The CDR3 region has the DNA TGCGCCAGCAGCCAGGAGAGGGGGCTGCAGCAGTTCTTC. Amino acid sequence: CASSQERGLQQFF.

This chain uses TRBV7-3 with TRBJ2-2; TRBD2 aligns across 12 bases. This CDR3 has 16 residues. V was pared by 5 bases and J by 5 bases, with 6 bases of the junction left unmatched. Germline V lookup: CDR1 SGHTA, CDR2 FQGTGA. The CDR3 coding sequence is TGTGCCAGCAGCCTAGCGGGAGGGCGTTTTACCGGGGAGCTGTTTTTT. Protein: CASSLAGGRFTGELFF.

The chain joins TRBV3-1 (or the pseudogene TRBV3-2) to TRBJ2-3, with D possibly TRBD2 on 6 matching bases. Looked up from germline, CDR1 is LGHDT and CDR2 is YNNKEL (reference sequence). Trimming took 4 bases from V and 7 from J, leaving 12 bases between them. This CDR3 has 13 residues. The CDR3 here is CASSLGGRNTQYF. The DNA for the CDR3 is TGTGCCAGCAGCCTCGGGGGACGTAATACGCAGTATTTT.

This chain uses TRBV27 with TRBJ2-5; D ambiguous. This CDR3 is 14 amino acids long. Germline lookup yields CDR1 MNHEY and CDR2 SMNVEV (reference sequence). V lost 7 bases, J lost 4 bases, and 16 bases lay in between. CDR3 bases: TGTGCCAGCATGCCAGCCGGGTACCGAGAGACCCAGTACTTC. Translated: CASMPAGYRETQYF.

This chain joins TRBV5-1 and TRBJ2-3; TRBD2 aligns across 9 bases. The germline V gene encodes CDR1 SGHRS and CDR2 YFSETQ. The CDR3 consists of 16 residues. The V segment lost 2 bases and the J segment 1 base; nucleotides outside the gene matches: 5. The CDR3 DNA follows: TGCGCCAGCAGCTTTATAGCGGGAGTACGCACAGATACGCAGTATTTT. Its translation: CASSFIAGVRTDTQYF.

The J gene is TRBJ2-1, the V gene TRBV7-9; a weak D match, TRBD2 (5 bases). V was cut by 1 base and J by 7 bases, with 14 bases left in between. This CDR3 is 15 amino acids long. Germline V gives CDR1 SEHNR, CDR2 FQNEAQ (reference sequence). CDR3 region: CASSLGGIWWNEQFF. CDR3 bases: TGTGCCAGCAGCTTAGGAGGGATATGGTGGAATGAGCAGTTCTTC.

This clone was recorded a few times. The rearrangement joins TRBV15 to TRBJ2-1, with 7 bases aligning to TRBD2. J was trimmed by 0 bases and V by 8 bases; bases with no gene match: 4. This CDR3 spans 14 amino acids. Looked up from germline, CDR1 is LNHNV and CDR2 is YYDKDF (reference sequence). CDR3 in DNA: TGTGCCACCGGGGAGGGAAGCTCCTACAATGAGCAGTTCTTC. It codes for CATGEGSSYNEQFF.

The chain employs TRBV2 and TRBJ1-2; 8 bases align to TRBD1. The CDR3 length is 14 residues. V gave up 7 bases and J gave up 1 base; unmatched junction bases: 5. Germline assignment: CDR1 SNHLY and CDR2 FYNNEI. The CDR3 DNA is TGTGCCAGCATCGAGGGACAGGTTAACTATGGCTACACCTTC. It yields the protein CASIEGQVNYGYTF.

In this sample, this clone turned up once. The rearrangement links TRBV12-5 to TRBJ2-7, with 10 bases lining up with TRBD2. The J segment lost 6 bases and the V segment lost 1 base, leaving 18 bases of the junction unmatched. Per the germline V gene, CDR1 is LGHNT and CDR2 is FRNRAP. There are 19 residues in the CDR3. The CDR3 here is CASGLGKTSGSASRGEQYF. For the CDR3, the DNA is TGTGCTAGTGGTTTGGGTAAGACTAGCGGGTCTGCCTCAAGAGGCGAGCAGTACTTC.

J is TRBJ1-2 and V is TRBV3-1 (or the pseudogene TRBV3-2), with D perhaps matching TRBD1 (6 bases). The V end was cut by 6 bases, the J end by 7 bases, with 12 bases between. Germline CDR1 LGHDT, CDR2 YNNKEL (reference sequence). The CDR3 extends over 12 amino acids. The DNA of the CDR3 is TGTGCCAGCAGTCACAGGGTGGGTGGCTACACCTTC. Translated, it gives CASSHRVGGYTF.

The chain recombines TRBV18 with TRBJ2-2, with 8 bases that match TRBD1. In germline, CDR1 is KGHSH, CDR2 LQKENI. CDR3 length: 15 amino acids. V dropped 2 bases and J dropped 2; count of bases not matched to a gene: 1. The CDR3 region has the DNA TGTGCCAGCTCACCAGGGACAGGAAACACCGGGGAGCTGTTTTTT. Translated: CASSPGTGNTGELFF.